One and the same sample provided the 3 T cell receptor beta chains below, sequenced in a study of shared clonotypes between healthy human individuals. The protocol was immunoSEQ multiplex PCR, while the TCRdb copy is restricted to in-frame clones and leaves out a portion. The sample holds 2 million to 2.5 million clones, 85% to 95% seen once. The specimen sequenced was naive CD4+ T cells sorted from blood. Specified subset: CD45RA+ positively selected. The receptors stem from a man aged 18 to 29 in good health.

V and J are TRBV6-6 and TRBJ2-1; no clear D. The germline V gene encodes CDR1 MNHNY and CDR2 SVGAGI (reference sequence). Trimming removed 4 bases from V and 10 bases from J, with 8 bases in between. This CDR3 comprises 11 residues. CDR3 sequence (DNA): TGTGCCAGCAGTTCCATCCAGGAGCAGTTCTTC. Encoded protein: CASSSIQEQFF.

The chain joins TRBV6-1 to TRBJ2-7; tentative D call: TRBD2 (6 bases). Trimming pared 5 bases from V and 4 bases from J, leaving 15 bases between. The CDR3 has 14 amino acids. Germline V gene lookup returns CDR1 MNHNS and CDR2 SASEGT. The DNA for the CDR3 is TGTGCCAGCAGTATAATGGACGGAGGGTACGAGCAGTACTTC. Protein: CASSIMDGGYEQYF.

The chain has TRBV5-4 and TRBJ2-5; TRBD1 aligns across 8 bases. V gave up 3 bases and J gave up 4 bases; unmatched junction bases: 8. This CDR3 is built from 15 residues. Germline values: CDR1 SGHNT, CDR2 YYREEE (reference sequence). CDR3 protein: CASSWGRTGLETQYF. The CDR3 nucleotides read TGTGCCAGCAGCTGGGGACGGACAGGGCTAGAGACCCAGTACTTC. Variable domain in full (rest from reference TRBV5-4 and TRBJ2-5): ETGVTQSPTHLIKTRGQQVTLRCSSQSGHNTVSWYQQALGQGPQFIFQYYREEENGRGNFPPRFSGLQFPNYSSELNVNALELDDSALYLCASSWGRTGLETQYFGPGTRLLVL.